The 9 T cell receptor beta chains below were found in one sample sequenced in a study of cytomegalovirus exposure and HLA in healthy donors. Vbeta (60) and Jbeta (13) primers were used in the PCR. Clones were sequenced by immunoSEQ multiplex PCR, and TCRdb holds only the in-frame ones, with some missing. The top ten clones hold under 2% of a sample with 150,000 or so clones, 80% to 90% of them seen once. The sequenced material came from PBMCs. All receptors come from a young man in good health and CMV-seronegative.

The CDR3 nucleotides are TGTGCCAGCAGCCCGCCAGGGGGCTCCTACGAGCAGTACTTC. This gives the protein CASSPPGGSYEQYF. The rearrangement joins TRBV5-6 to TRBJ2-7, with 7 bases lining up with TRBD1. CDR3 size: 14 residues. Trimming took 4 bases from V and 0 from J; bases not matched to a gene: 4. From germline, CDR1 is SGHDT and CDR2 YYEEEE.

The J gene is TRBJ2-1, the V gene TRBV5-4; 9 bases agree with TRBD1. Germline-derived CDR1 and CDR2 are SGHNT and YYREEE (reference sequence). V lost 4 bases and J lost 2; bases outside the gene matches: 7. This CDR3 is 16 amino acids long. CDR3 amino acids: CASSPRGTGTYNEQFF. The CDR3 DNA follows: TGTGCCAGCAGCCCACGTGGGACAGGGACCTACAATGAGCAGTTCTTC.

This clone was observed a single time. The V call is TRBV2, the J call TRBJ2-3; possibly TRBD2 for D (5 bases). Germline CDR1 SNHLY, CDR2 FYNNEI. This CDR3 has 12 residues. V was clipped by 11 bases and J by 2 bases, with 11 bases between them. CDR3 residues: CAGGQFTDTQYF. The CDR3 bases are TGTGCCGGCGGGCAGTTCACAGATACGCAGTATTTT.

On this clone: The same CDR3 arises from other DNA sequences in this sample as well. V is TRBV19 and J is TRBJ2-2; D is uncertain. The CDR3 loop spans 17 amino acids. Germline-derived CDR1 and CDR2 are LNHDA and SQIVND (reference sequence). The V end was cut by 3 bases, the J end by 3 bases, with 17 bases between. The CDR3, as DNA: TGTGCCAGTAGTATGGGTCAGCCGCGAGCGTACACCGGGGAGCTGTTTTTT. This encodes CASSMGQPRAYTGELFF.

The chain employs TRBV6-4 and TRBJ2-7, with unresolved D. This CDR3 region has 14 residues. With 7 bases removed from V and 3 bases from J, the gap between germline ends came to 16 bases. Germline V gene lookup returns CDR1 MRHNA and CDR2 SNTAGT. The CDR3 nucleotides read TGTGCCAGCACGATTCGAGTCTTCCGCTACGAGCAGTACTTC. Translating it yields CASTIRVFRYEQYF.

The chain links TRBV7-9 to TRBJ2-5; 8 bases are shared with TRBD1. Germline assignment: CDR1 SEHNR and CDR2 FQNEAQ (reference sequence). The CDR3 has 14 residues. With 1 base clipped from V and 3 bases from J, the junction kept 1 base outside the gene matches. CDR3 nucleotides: TGTGCCAGCAGCTTAGGGGGACAGGAAGAGACCCAGTACTTC. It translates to CASSLGGQEETQYF.

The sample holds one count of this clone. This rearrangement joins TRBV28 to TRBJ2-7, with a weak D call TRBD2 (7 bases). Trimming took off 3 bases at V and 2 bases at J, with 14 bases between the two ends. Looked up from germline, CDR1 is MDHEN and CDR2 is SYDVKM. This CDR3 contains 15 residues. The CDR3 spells CASSFLKGGPYEQYF. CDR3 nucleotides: TGTGCCAGCAGTTTCCTCAAGGGGGGGCCCTACGAGCAGTACTTC.

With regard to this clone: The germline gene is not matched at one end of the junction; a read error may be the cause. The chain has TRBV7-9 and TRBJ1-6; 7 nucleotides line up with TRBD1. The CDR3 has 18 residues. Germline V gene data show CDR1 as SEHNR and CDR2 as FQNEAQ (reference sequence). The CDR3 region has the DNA TGTTCCAGCAGCTCCCGCTTGGGACAGCCAGACGAAAATTCACCCCTCCACTTT. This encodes CSSSSRLGQPDENSPLHF.

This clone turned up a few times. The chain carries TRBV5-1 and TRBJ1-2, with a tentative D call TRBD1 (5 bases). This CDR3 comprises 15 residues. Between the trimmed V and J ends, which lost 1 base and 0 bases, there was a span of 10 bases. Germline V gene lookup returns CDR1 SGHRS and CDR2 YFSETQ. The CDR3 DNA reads TGCGCCAGCAGCTTGCAGGGCCCCTCTAACTATGGCTACACCTTC. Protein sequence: CASSLQGPSNYGYTF.